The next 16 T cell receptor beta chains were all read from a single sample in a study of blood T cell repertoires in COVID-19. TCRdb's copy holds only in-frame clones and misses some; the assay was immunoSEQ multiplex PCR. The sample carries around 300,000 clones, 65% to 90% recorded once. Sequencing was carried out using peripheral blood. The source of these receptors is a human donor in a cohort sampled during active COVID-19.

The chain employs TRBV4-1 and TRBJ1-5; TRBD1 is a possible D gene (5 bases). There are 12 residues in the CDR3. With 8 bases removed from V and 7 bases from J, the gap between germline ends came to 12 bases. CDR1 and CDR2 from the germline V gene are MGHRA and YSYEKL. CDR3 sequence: CASSQGNQPQHF. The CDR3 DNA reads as TGCGCCAGCTCCCAGGGTAACCAGCCCCAGCATTTT.

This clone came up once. CDR3 loop: CASGQGATDTQYF. For the CDR3, the DNA is TGTGCCAGCGGACAGGGGGCTACAGATACGCAGTATTTT. The V and J genes are TRBV27 and TRBJ2-3; 11 bases align to TRBD1. CDR1 and CDR2 (germline): MNHEY, SMNVEV (reference sequence). Germline trimming cut 8 bases from V and 3 bases from J; bases unmatched to any gene: 1. The length of the CDR3 is 13 residues.

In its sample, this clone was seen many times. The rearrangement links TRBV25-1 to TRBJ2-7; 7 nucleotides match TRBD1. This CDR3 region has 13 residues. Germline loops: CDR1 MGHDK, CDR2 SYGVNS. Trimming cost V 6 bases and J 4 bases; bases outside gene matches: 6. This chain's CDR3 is CASSGQELYEQYF. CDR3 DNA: TGTGCCAGCAGCGGACAGGAGCTATACGAGCAGTACTTC.

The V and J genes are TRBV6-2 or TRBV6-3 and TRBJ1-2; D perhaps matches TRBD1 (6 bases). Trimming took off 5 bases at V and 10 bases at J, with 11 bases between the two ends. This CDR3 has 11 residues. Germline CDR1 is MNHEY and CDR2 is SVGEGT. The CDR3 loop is CASSNRQAYTF. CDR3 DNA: TGTGCCAGCAGTAACCGACAGGCCTACACCTTC.

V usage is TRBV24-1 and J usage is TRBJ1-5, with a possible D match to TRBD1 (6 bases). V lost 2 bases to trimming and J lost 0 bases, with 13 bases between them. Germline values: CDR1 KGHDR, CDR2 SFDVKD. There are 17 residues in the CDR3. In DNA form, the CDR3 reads TGTGCCACCAGTGATTCCGGGACACCCTATAGCAATCAGCCCCAGCATTTT. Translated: CATSDSGTPYSNQPQHF.

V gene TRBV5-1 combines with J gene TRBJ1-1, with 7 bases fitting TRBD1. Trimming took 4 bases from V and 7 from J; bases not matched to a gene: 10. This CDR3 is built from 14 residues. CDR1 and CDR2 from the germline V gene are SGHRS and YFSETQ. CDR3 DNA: TGCGCCAGCAGCCCCGACAGGGAGGATGGTGAAGCTTTCTTT. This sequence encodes CASSPDREDGEAFF.

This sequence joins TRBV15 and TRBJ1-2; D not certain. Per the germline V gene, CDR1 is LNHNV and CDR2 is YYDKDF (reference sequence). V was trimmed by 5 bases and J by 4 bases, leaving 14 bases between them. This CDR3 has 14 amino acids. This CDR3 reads CATSPDFDPYGYTF. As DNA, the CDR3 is TGTGCCACCAGCCCGGACTTCGATCCCTATGGCTACACCTTC.

The CDR3 DNA follows: TGTGCCAGCAGCTCCAGGTCCCCAGGAGCGGATGGCTACACCTTC. Encoded protein: CASSSRSPGADGYTF. J is TRBJ1-2 and V is TRBV28; D ambiguous. The germline gives CDR1 MDHEN, CDR2 SYDVKM. This CDR3 region has 15 residues. The ends were cut back, 6 bases at V and 6 bases at J, with 20 bases in the middle.

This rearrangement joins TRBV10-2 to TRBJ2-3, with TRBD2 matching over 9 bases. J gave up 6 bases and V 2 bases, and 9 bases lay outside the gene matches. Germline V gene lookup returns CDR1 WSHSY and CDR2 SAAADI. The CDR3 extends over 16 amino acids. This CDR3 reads CASSELIAGAPDTQYF. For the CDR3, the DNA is TGCGCCAGCAGTGAGCTAATAGCGGGGGCCCCCGATACGCAGTATTTT.

The CDR3 nucleotides are TGTGCCAGCAGCCCAAGGGGGATTCAAGAGACCCAGTACTTC. Translation gives CASSPRGIQETQYF. The V gene is TRBV14, the J gene TRBJ2-5, with D possibly TRBD1 on 6 matching bases. The V end lost 4 bases, the J end lost 2 bases, and 11 bases lay between the germline ends. The germline gives CDR1 SGHDN, CDR2 FVKESK. The CDR3 spans 14 residues.

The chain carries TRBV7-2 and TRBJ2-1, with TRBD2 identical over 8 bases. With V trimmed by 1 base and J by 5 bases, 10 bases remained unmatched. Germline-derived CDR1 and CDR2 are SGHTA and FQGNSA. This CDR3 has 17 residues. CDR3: CASSLGYGGEHNNEQFF. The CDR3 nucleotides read TGTGCCAGCAGCTTAGGGTACGGGGGGGAACACAACAATGAGCAGTTCTTC.

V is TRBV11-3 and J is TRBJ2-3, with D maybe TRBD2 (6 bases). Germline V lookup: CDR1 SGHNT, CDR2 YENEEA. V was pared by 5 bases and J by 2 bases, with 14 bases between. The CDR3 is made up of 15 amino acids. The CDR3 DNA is TGTGCCAGCAGCCCCTCGCGGGGAGCCACAGATACGCAGTATTTT. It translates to CASSPSRGATDTQYF.

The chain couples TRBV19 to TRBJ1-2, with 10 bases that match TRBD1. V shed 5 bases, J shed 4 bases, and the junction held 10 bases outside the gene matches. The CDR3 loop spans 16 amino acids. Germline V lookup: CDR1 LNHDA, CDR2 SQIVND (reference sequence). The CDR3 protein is CASSRQRQGAIYGYTF. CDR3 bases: TGTGCCAGTAGTCGGCAAAGACAGGGGGCAATCTATGGCTACACCTTC.

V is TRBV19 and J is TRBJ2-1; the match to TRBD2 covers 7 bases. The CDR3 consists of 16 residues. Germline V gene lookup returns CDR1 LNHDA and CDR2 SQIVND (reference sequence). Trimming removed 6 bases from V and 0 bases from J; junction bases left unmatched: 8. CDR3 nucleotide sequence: TGTGCCAGTAGCCCCAGAGCGGGGAGCTCCTACAATGAGCAGTTCTTC. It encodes CASSPRAGSSYNEQFF.

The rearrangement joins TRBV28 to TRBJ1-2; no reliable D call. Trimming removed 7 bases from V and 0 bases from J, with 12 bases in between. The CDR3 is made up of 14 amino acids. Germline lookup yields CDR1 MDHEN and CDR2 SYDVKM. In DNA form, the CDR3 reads TGTGCCAGCAAGGTTTCCGGAGCTAACTATGGCTACACCTTC. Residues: CASKVSGANYGYTF.

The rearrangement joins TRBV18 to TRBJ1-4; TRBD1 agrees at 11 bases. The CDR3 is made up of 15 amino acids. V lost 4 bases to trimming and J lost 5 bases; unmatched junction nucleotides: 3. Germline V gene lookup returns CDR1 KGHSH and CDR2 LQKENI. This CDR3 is CASSQDRGLNEKLFF. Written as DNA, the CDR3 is TGTGCCAGCTCACAGGACAGGGGGCTGAATGAAAAACTGTTTTTT.